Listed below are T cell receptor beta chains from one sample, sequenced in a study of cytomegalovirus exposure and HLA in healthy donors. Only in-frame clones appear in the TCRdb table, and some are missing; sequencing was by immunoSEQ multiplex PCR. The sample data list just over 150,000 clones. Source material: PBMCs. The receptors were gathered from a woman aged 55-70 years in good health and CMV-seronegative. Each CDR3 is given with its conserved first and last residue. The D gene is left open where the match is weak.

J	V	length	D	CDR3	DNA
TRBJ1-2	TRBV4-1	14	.	CASSPGGRGFGYTF	TGCGCCAGCAGCCCCGGGGGGAGGGGGTTTGGCTACACCTTC
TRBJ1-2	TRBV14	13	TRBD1	CASSHGQGYGYTF	TGTGCCAGCAGCCACGGACAGGGCTATGGCTACACCTTC
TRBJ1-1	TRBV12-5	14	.	CASAADSLNTEAFF	TGTGCTAGTGCTGCAGACAGCTTGAACACTGAAGCTTTCTTT
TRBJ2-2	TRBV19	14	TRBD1	CASIRQGGTGELFF	TGTGCCAGTATAAGACAGGGCGGCACCGGGGAGCTGTTTTTT
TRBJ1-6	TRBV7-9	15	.	CASSLGGAYNSPLHF	TGTGCCAGCAGCTTAGGGGGGGCCTATAATTCACCCCTCCACTTT
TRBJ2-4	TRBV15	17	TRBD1	CATSGEKGQLAKNIQYF	TGTGCCACCAGCGGAGAAAAGGGACAGCTAGCCAAAAACATTCAGTACTTC
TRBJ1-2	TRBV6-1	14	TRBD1	CASSRTGILDGYTF	TGTGCCAGCAGTAGGACAGGGATCCTTGATGGCTACACCTTC
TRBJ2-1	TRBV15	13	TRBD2	CAARTSGYNEQFF	TGTGCCGCTCGGACTAGCGGCTACAATGAGCAGTTCTTC
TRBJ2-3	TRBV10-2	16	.	CASSSREIGSTDTQYF	TGCGCCAGCAGTAGCCGGGAGATCGGTAGCACAGATACGCAGTATTTT
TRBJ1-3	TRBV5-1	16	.	CASSLAGGSVGNTIYF	TGCGCCAGCAGCTTGGCGGGTGGATCTGTAGGAAACACCATATATTTT
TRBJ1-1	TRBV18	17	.	CASSPLKQLTWNTEAFF	TGTGCCAGCTCACCATTGAAACAGCTCACGTGGAACACTGAAGCTTTCTTT
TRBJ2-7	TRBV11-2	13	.	CASSLGGRSEQYF	TGTGCCAGCAGCTTAGGAGGGAGATCCGAGCAGTACTTC
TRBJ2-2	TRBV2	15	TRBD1	CASSSDRANTGELFF	TGTGCCAGCAGTTCTGACAGGGCGAACACCGGGGAGCTGTTTTTT
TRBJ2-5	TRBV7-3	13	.	CASSLGPQETQYF	TGTGCCAGCAGCTTAGGCCCCCAAGAGACCCAGTACTTC
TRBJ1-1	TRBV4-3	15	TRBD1	CASSQVNRGPTEAFF	TGCGCCAGCAGCCAAGTCAACAGGGGGCCCACTGAAGCTTTCTTT
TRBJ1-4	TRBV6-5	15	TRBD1	CASSYSRGTHEKLFF	TGTGCCAGCAGTTACTCCAGGGGGACCCACGAAAAACTGTTTTTT
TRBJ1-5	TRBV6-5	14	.	CASSYRQINQPQHF	TGTGCCAGCAGTTACCGACAGATCAATCAGCCCCAGCATTTT
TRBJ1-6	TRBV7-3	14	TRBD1	CASSLDRGNSPLHF	TGTGCCAGCAGCTTAGACAGGGGAAATTCACCCCTCCACTTT
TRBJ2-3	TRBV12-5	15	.	CASGLVRGNTDTQYF	TGTGCTAGTGGTTTGGTCCGCGGGAACACAGATACGCAGTATTTT
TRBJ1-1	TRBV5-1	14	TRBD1	CASSSGQGNTEAFF	TGCGCCAGCAGCTCGGGACAGGGTAACACTGAAGCTTTCTTT
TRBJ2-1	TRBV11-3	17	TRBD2	CASSAGAGTRLYNEQFF	TGTGCCAGCAGCGCTGGGGCCGGGACTAGGCTTTACAATGAGCAGTTCTTC
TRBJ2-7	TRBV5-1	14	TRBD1	CASSVQGVGDEQYF	TGCGCCAGCAGCGTACAGGGGGTTGGAGACGAGCAGTACTTC
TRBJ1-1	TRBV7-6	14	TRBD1	CASKAGGMYTEAFF	TGTGCCAGCAAGGCAGGGGGTATGTACACTGAAGCTTTCTTT
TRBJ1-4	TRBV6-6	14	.	CASSYGQANEKLFF	TGTGCCAGCAGTTACGGGCAGGCAAATGAAAAACTGTTTTTT
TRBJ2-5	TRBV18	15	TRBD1	CASSPPRTGEETQYF	TGTGCCAGCTCACCACCCCGGACAGGAGAAGAGACCCAGTACTTC
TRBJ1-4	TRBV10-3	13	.	CAISRGMGEKLFF	TGTGCCATCAGCCGGGGTATGGGTGAAAAACTGTTTTTT
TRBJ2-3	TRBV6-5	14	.	CASSYGAGSNTQYF	TGTGCCAGCAGTTACGGGGCAGGGTCCAATACGCAGTATTTT
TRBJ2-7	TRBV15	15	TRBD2	CATSRDGASGYEQYF	TGTGCCACCAGCAGAGATGGGGCTAGCGGCTACGAGCAGTACTTC
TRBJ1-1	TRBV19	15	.	CASSKPGLNNIEAFF	TGTGCCAGTAGTAAACCGGGACTGAATAACATTGAAGCTTTCTTT
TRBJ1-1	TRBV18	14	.	CASSPVNKEGEAFF	TGTGCCAGCTCACCAGTCAACAAGGAGGGGGAAGCTTTCTTT
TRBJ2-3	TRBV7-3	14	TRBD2	CASSLGLAGDTQYF	TGTGCCAGCAGCCTCGGACTAGCGGGAGATACGCAGTATTTT
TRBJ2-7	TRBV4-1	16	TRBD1	CASSPAGGTGAYEQYF	TGCGCCAGCAGCCCAGCTGGGGGGACAGGAGCCTACGAGCAGTACTTC
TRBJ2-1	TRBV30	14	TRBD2	CAWSPTSAFNEQFF	TGTGCCTGGAGTCCGACTAGCGCTTTCAATGAGCAGTTCTTC
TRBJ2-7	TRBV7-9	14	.	CASSQTSRDNEQYF	TGTGCCAGCAGCCAGACTTCCCGGGACAACGAGCAGTACTTC
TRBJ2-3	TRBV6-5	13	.	CASSYRGTDTQYF	TGTGCCAGCAGTTATCGGGGGACAGATACGCAGTATTTT
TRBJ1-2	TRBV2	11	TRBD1	CASSQGAGYTF	TGTGCCAGCAGCCAGGGGGCTGGCTACACCTTC
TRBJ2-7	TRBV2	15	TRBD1	CASRKPGQGAGEQYF	TGTGCCAGCAGGAAACCGGGACAGGGGGCCGGTGAGCAGTACTTC
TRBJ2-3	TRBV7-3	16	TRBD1	CASSSGTDRSTDTQYF	TGTGCCAGCAGCTCGGGGACAGACCGCAGCACAGATACGCAGTATTTT
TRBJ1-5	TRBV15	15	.	CATSRGAQVEQPQHF	TGTGCCACCAGCAGAGGGGCCCAGGTTGAGCAGCCCCAGCATTTT
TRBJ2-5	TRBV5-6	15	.	CASSLAAGEGETQYF	TGTGCCAGCAGCTTGGCGGCAGGGGAGGGAGAGACCCAGTACTTC
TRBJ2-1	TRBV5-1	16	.	CASSLVGAGAYNEQFF	TGCGCCAGCAGCTTGGTTGGGGCGGGGGCGTACAATGAGCAGTTCTTC
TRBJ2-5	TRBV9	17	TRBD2	CASSVGGSGGIQETQYF	TGTGCCAGCAGCGTAGGAGGTAGCGGGGGGATTCAAGAGACCCAGTACTTC